The text below deals with one TCR beta chain. Germline V gene data show CDR1 as KGHSH and CDR2 as LQKENI. The CDR3 extends over 14 amino acids. V dropped 2 bases and J dropped 7 bases, with 12 bases sitting between them. In the source study's methods: Reference gene primer amplification yielded estimated nucleated cell counts. Some clones are missing from TCRdb's copy, which holds only in-frame ones; the method was immunoSEQ multiplex PCR. That table supplies the V and J calls and clone size; D and trimming were determined from the DNA. The table records around 150,000 clones, about 83% of them present only once. These data are taken from a study of blood T cell repertoires in COVID-19. About the study: Sites in the United States, Italy and Spain provided acute and convalescent COVID-19 samples.

The chain links TRBV18 to TRBJ1-5; D possibly corresponds to TRBD1 (5 bases). Specimen: peripheral blood. The clonotype was recovered from a woman between 40 and 55 years old with acute or convalescent COVID-19. CDR3 in amino acids: CASSPRERGQPQHF. The CDR3 DNA reads as TGTGCCAGCTCACCAAGGGAAAGGGGACAGCCCCAGCATTTT.